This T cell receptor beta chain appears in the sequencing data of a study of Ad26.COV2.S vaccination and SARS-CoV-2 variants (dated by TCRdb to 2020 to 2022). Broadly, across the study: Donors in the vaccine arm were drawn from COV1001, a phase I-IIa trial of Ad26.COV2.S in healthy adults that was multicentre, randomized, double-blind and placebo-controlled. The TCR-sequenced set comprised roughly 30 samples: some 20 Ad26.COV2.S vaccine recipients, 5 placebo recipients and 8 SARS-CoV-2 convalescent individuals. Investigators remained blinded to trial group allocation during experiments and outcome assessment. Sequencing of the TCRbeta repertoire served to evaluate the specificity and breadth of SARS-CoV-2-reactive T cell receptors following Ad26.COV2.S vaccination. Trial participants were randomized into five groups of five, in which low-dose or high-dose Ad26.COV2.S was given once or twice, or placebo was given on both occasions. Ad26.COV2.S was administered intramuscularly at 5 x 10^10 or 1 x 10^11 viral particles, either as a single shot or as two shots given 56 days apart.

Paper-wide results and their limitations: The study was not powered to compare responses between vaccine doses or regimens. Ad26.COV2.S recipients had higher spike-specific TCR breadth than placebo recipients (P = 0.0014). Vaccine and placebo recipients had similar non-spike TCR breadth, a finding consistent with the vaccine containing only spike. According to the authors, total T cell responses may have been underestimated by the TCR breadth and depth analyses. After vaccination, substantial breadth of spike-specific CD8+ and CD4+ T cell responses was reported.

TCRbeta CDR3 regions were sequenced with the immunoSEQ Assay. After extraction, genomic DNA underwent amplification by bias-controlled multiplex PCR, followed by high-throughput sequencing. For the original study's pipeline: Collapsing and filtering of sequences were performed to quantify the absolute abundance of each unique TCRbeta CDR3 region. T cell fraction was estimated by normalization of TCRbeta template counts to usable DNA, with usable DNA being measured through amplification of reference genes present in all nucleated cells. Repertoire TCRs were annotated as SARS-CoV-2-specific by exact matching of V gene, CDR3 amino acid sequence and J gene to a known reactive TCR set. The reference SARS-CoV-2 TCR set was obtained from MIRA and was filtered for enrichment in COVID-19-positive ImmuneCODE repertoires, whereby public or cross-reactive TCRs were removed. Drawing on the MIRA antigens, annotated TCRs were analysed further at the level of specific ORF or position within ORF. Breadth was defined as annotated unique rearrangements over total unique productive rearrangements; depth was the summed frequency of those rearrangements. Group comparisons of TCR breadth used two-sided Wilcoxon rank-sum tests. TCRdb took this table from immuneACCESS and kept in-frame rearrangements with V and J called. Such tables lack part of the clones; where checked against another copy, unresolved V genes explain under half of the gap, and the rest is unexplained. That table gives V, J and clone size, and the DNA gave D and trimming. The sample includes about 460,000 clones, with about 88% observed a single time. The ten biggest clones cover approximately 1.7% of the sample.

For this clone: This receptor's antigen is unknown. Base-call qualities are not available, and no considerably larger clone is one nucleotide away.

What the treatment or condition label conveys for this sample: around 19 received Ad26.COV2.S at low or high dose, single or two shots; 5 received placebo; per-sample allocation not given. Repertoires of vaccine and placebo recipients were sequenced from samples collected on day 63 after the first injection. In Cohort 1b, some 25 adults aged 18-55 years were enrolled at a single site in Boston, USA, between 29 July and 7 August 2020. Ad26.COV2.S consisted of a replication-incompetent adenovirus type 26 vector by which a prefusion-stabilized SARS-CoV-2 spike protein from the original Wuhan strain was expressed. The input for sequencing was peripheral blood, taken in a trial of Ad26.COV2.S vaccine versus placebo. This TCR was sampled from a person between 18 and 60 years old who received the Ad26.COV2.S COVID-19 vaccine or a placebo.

This receptor has the CDR3 CASSYLVAWNTGELFF. The DNA is as follows: TGTGCCAGCAGTTACCTCGTAGCGTGGAACACCGGGGAGCTGTTTTTT. Here the chain combines TRBV6-2 or TRBV6-3 and TRBJ2-2; TRBD2 is possibly the D segment (5 matching bases). From its cysteine to its phenylalanine, the CDR3 spans 16 amino acids. This entry keeps only the CDR3 DNA: 48 bases, framed from base 1. Taken from the germline V gene, the CDR1 and CDR2 loops are MNHEY and SVGEGT. V lost 2 bases and J lost 1 base; the stretch between them is 11 bases long.